The 21 T cell receptor beta chains below were found in one sample sequenced in a study of tumor-infiltrating lymphocytes in oesophageal squamous cell carcinoma. TCRdb re-called the PCR reads with MiXCR, one entry per CDR3 protein. The table shows some 11,000 distinct CDR3 sequences, with 45% to 70% occurring only once. The sequenced sample was esophageal tumor tissue. The receptors originated from a female donor with esophageal squamous cell carcinoma.

V gene TRBV12-3 or TRBV12-4 combines with J gene TRBJ2-1; 7 bases agree with TRBD2. CDR3 length equals 13 residues. V was clipped by 5 bases and J by 7 bases; unmatched bases: 5. The CDR3 DNA reads as TGTGCCAGCAGTAGGGGAGGGCAGAATGAGCAGTTCTTC. Translation gives CASSRGGQNEQFF.

The J gene is TRBJ1-1, the V gene TRBV20-1; 7 nucleotides match TRBD1. The CDR3 is made up of 15 amino acids. V shed 6 bases and J 1 base; nucleotides not matched to a gene: 11. The germline V gene has CDR1 DFQATT and CDR2 SNEGSKA (reference sequence). This chain's CDR3 is CSAQIPGQRNTEAFF. DNA for the CDR3: TGCAGTGCCCAAATCCCGGGACAGAGGAACACTGAAGCTTTCTTT.

This clonotype was counted a few times. V gene TRBV7-2 combines with J gene TRBJ2-1, with 11 bases identical to TRBD2. Germline assignment: CDR1 SGHTA and CDR2 FQGNSA. Trimming cost V 4 bases and J 3 bases; bases outside gene matches: 8. The CDR3 contains 17 residues. The CDR3 nucleotides are TGTGCCAGCAGCTCCTTGGAGGGACTAGCGGTCTACAATGAGCAGTTCTTC. Translating gives CASSSLEGLAVYNEQFF.

In this sample, this clonotype turned up many times. The rearrangement uses TRBV7-9 and TRBJ1-2; no firm D call. Germline CDR1 reads SEHNR; CDR2 reads FQNEAQ (reference sequence). The CDR3 contains 15 residues. Trimming left V 5 bases short and J 3 bases short, with 16 bases between. CDR3 coding DNA: TGTGCCAGCAGCGCCGGTGGTGGGAGAGACTATGGCTACACCTTC. Protein sequence: CASSAGGGRDYGYTF.

This clonotype was seen once. This chain joins TRBV24-1 and TRBJ1-2; D is perhaps TRBD1 (6 bases). V lost 4 bases and J lost 8, with 16 bases in between. In germline, CDR1 is KGHDR, CDR2 SFDVKD. The CDR3 has 14 amino acids. In nucleotides, the CDR3 is TGTGCCACCAGTGACCGGGTGGACAGTGAGGGCTACACCTTC. Translating it yields CATSDRVDSEGYTF.

This clonotype was detected a few times. The chain uses TRBV7-2 and TRBJ2-5, with 10 bases aligning to TRBD2. The DNA end favors TRBJ2-7, so the J call may be wrong. The germline gives CDR1 SGHTA, CDR2 FQGNSA. This CDR3 has 15 amino acids. CDR3 amino acids: CASSLGVAGGYEQYF. DNA of the CDR3: TGTGCCAGCAGCCTTGGGGTAGCGGGGGGTTACGAGCAGTACTTC.

This chain uses TRBV7-2 with TRBJ2-2, with 10 bases identical to TRBD2. The CDR3 has 17 residues. V gave up 2 bases and J gave up 3 bases; unmatched junction bases: 6. Germline CDR1 SGHTA, CDR2 FQGNSA. This CDR3 reads CASSLQAGGRHTGELFF. The CDR3 DNA sequence: TGTGCCAGCAGCTTACAAGCGGGAGGGCGTCACACCGGGGAGCTGTTTTTT.

This clonotype was observed a handful of times. V is TRBV5-8 and J is TRBJ2-5, with D unresolved. The V gene's germline CDR1 is SGHTS and CDR2 YDEGEE. The CDR3 length is 13 residues. Trimming left V 0 bases short and J 2 bases short, with 5 bases between. This CDR3 is CASSLASQETQYF. The DNA for the CDR3 is TGTGCCAGCAGCTTGGCCAGTCAAGAGACCCAGTACTTC.

J is TRBJ2-5 and V is TRBV7-9, with a tentative D call TRBD1 (5 bases). This CDR3 comprises 14 residues. Germline CDR1 and CDR2: SEHNR and FQNEAQ (reference sequence). V was trimmed by 2 bases and J by 2 bases, leaving 9 bases between them. CDR3 protein: CASSLRQGQETQYF. The CDR3 nucleotides are TGTGCCAGCAGCTTACGGCAGGGACAAGAGACCCAGTACTTC.

The CDR3 here is CASSSEPGRAQFF. The CDR3 DNA reads as TGTGCCAGCAGCTCCGAACCGGGACGAGCGCAGTTCTTC. V usage is TRBV7-3 and J usage is TRBJ2-1; either TRBD1 or TRBD2 may supply D (5 bases each). The CDR3 runs to 13 residues. The V gene's germline CDR1 is SGHTA and CDR2 FQGTGA. Trimming cost V 4 bases and J 12 bases, with 16 bases left between them.

The chain carries TRBV7-3 and TRBJ2-2, with D uncertain. CDR1 is SGHTA, CDR2 FQGTGA, per germline. The CDR3 totals 15 residues. Trimming took 2 bases from V and 2 from J, leaving 9 bases between them. The CDR3 is CASSLATVNTGELFF. CDR3 nucleotides: TGTGCCAGCAGCTTAGCCACCGTTAACACCGGGGAGCTGTTTTTT.

The chain couples TRBV10-3 to TRBJ2-3; D is perhaps TRBD2 (5 bases). The DNA end is more similar to TRBJ2-1, so the J call may be wrong. The CDR3 covers 12 residues. Germline-derived CDR1 and CDR2 are ENHRY and SYGVKD. The DNA of the CDR3 is TGTGCCATCAGGACGGGGAACAATGAGCAGTTCTTC. Translating it yields CAIRTGNNEQFF.

The CDR3 reads CASSQGVGDTSGELFF. In DNA, the CDR3 is TGTGCCAGCAGCCAAGGGGTGGGGGACACCTCCGGGGAGCTGTTTTTT. The chain recombines TRBV3-1 with TRBJ2-2, with D possibly being TRBD1 (6 bases). CDR1 is LGHDT and CDR2 is YNNKEL in the germline V gene (reference sequence). V was cut by 1 base and J by 6 bases, with 15 bases left in between. The CDR3 length is 16 residues.

The chain recombines TRBV7-9 with TRBJ2-5; the match to TRBD1 covers 9 bases. The DNA end is a closer match to TRBJ2-1, so the J assignment may be wrong. The CDR3 runs 16 residues. Germline V gives CDR1 SEHNR, CDR2 FQNEAQ (reference sequence). CDR3 sequence reads: CASSLAVGTGLNEQFF. Here the CDR3 DNA reads TGTGCCAGCAGCTTAGCGGTCGGGACAGGGCTAAATGAGCAGTTCTTC.

Only a few counts were recorded for this clonotype. The chain is built from TRBV7-2 and TRBJ2-1, with D perhaps TRBD2 (6 bases). V was pared by 0 bases and J by 2 bases, with 11 bases between. From germline, CDR1 is SGHTA and CDR2 FQGNSA. The CDR3 is made up of 16 amino acids. CDR3 in amino acids: CASSLANSGTYNEQFF. The CDR3 DNA sequence: TGTGCCAGCAGCTTAGCGAATAGCGGAACCTACAATGAGCAGTTCTTC.

This clonotype was picked up many times. The chain employs TRBV5-1 and TRBJ1-4; possible D gene TRBD1, 5 bases. The CDR3 covers 15 residues. Germline-derived CDR1 and CDR2 are SGHRS and YFSETQ. Trimming removed 0 bases at V and 5 bases at J, with 11 bases between. The CDR3 sequence is CASSLDGGRNEKLFF. As DNA, the CDR3 is TGCGCCAGCAGCTTGGATGGGGGGAGGAATGAAAAACTGTTTTTT.

The chain combines TRBV7-3 with TRBJ2-7, with 12 bases matching TRBD2. The J call may be incorrect, as the DNA end agrees better with TRBJ2-5. Looked up from germline, CDR1 is SGHTA and CDR2 is FQGTGA. This CDR3 comprises 15 residues. This chain's CDR3 is CASSRGLAGIETQYF. Here the CDR3 DNA reads TGTGCCAGCAGCCGAGGACTAGCGGGAATTGAGACCCAGTACTTC.

The chain combines TRBV7-1 with TRBJ2-3; 8 bases are a match to TRBD1. The J call may be mistaken, given a closer DNA end match to TRBJ2-1. TRBV7-1 qualifies as an ORF whose function is uncertain. CDR3 size: 14 residues. DNA of the CDR3: TGTGCCGGTCAAGGGACAGGCGGAACGACTGAGCAGTTCTTC. The encoded protein is CAGQGTGGTTEQFF.

The V and J genes are TRBV7-9 and TRBJ1-6, with D possibly matching TRBD1 (6 bases). The closer fit of TRBJ1-5 to the DNA end suggests the J call may be wrong. This CDR3 contains 17 residues. CDR1 SEHNR and CDR2 FQNEAQ come from the germline V gene (reference sequence). The CDR3 DNA follows: TGTGCCAGCAGCTCCCAAGGGGGGGAGGATAGCAATCAGCCCCAGCATTTT. It is translated as CASSSQGGEDSNQPQHF.

This clonotype was seen just once. This chain uses TRBV11-1 with TRBJ2-7, with D possibly matching TRBD2 (5 bases). The CDR3 sequence is 15 residues long. Germline CDR1 SGHAT, CDR2 FQDESV (reference sequence). The V end lost 4 bases, the J end lost 2 bases, and 15 bases lay between the germline ends. CDR3 DNA sequence: TGTGCCAGCAGCTCCAGCAGCGGACGGACCTACGAGCAGTACTTC. It encodes CASSSSSGRTYEQYF. Combining the CDR3 with reference TRBV11-1 and TRBJ2-7 gives the whole variable domain EAEVAQSPRYKITEKSQAVAFWCDPISGHATLYWYRQILGQGPELLVQFQDESVVDDSQLPKDRFSAERLKGVDSTLKIQPAELGDSAMYLCASSSSSGRTYEQYFGPGTRLTVT.

This clonotype showed up many times. A read error may produce the germline difference seen at one junction end. V gene TRBV25-1 combines with J gene TRBJ2-3; the match to TRBD2 covers 9 bases. The CDR3 is 12 amino acids. Per germline, CDR1 MGHDK and CDR2 SYGVNS. The CDR3 is CASSFGGGEADF. In nucleotides, the CDR3 is TGTGCCAGCAGTTTCGGCGGGGGGGAGGCAGATTTT.